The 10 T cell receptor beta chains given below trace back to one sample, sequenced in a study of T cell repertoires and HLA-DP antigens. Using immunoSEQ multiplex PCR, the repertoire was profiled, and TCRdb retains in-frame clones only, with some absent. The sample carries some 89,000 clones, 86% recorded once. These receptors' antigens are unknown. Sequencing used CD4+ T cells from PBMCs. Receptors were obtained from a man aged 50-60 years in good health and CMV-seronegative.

The CDR3 DNA sequence: TGTGCCAGCAGTTACCCAAGGGGTCGGACCCAGTACTTC. It encodes CASSYPRGRTQYF. V usage is TRBV6-5 and J usage is TRBJ2-5, with a possible D match to TRBD1 (5 bases). V was clipped by 2 bases and J by 7 bases, with 11 bases between them. CDR1 MNHEY and CDR2 SVGAGI come from the germline V gene. There are 13 residues in the CDR3.

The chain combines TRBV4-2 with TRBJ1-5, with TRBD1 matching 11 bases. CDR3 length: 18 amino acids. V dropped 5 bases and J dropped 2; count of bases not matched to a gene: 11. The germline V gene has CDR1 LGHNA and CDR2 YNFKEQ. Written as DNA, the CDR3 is TGTGCCAGCAGCTTGGCGGACAGGGGGCAATTGGGCAATCAGCCCCAGCATTTT. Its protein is CASSLADRGQLGNQPQHF.

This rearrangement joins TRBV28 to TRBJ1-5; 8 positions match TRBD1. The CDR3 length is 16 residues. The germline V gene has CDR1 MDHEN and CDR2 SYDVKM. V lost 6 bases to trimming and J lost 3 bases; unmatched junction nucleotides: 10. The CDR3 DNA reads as TGTGCCAGCAGGACCCAGGGGGCTCGTGTCAATCAGCCCCAGCATTTT. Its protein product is CASRTQGARVNQPQHF.

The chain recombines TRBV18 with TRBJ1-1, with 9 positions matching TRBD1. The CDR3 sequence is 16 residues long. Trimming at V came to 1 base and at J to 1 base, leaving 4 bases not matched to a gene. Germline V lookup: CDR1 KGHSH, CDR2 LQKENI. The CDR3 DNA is TGTGCCAGCTCACCACTTTCGACAGGGGGGAACACTGAAGCTTTCTTT. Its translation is CASSPLSTGGNTEAFF.

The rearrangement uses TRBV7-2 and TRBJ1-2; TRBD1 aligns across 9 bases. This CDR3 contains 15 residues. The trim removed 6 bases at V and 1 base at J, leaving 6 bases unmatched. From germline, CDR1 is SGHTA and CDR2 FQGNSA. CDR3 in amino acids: CASRMGQGYNYGYTF. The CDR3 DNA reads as TGTGCCAGCAGAATGGGACAGGGTTATAACTATGGCTACACCTTC.

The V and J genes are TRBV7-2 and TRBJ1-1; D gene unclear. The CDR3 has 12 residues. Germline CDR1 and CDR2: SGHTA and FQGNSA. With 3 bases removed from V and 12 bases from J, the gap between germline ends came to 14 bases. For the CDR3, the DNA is TGTGCCAGCAGCTTTGGTCCGGCCGCCCCTTTCTTT. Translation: CASSFGPAAPFF.

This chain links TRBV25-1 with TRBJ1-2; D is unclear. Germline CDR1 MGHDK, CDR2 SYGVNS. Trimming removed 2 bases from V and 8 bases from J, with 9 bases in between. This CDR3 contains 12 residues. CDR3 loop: CASSEGIGGYTF. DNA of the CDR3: TGTGCCAGCAGTGAAGGGATCGGAGGCTACACCTTC.

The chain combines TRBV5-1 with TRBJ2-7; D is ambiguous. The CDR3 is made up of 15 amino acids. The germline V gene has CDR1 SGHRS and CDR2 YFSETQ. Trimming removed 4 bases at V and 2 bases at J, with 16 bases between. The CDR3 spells CASSPRALFTYEQYF. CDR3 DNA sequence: TGCGCCAGCAGCCCCCGGGCACTATTCACCTACGAGCAGTACTTC.

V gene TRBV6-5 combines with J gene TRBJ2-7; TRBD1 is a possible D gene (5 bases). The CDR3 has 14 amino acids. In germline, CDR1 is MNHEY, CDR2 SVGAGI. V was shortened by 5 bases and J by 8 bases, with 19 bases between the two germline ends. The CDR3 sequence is CASSRGQTSGKQYF. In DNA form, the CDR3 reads TGTGCCAGCAGTCGTGGACAAACATCTGGGAAGCAGTACTTC.

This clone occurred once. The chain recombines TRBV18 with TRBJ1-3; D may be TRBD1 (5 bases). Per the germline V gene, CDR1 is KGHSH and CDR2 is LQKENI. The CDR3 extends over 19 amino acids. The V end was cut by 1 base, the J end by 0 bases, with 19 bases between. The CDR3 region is CASSPLGQQGPSSGNTIYF. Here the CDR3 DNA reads TGTGCCAGCTCACCACTTGGTCAGCAGGGCCCAAGCTCTGGAAACACCATATATTTT.